This TCR beta chain derives from a study of radiotherapy plus CTLA-4 blockade in lung cancer. About the study: Objective responses emerged in 15% to 20% of patients, and around 31% attained disease control.

The method was immunoSEQ multiplex PCR; TCRdb's version includes in-frame clones alone and lacks a portion of them. This repertoire shows some 98,000 clones, approximately 78% found once; its top ten account for around 3.7%. General observations from the study: Early blood T cell clone dynamics, with interferon-beta, were reported to best predict response. After radiotherapy and ipilimumab, tumor-derived clones expanded in peripheral blood.

Comments on this clone: What it recognizes is unknown.

This CDR3 contains 15 residues. Germline V gene lookup returns CDR1 GTSNPN and CDR2 SVGIG (reference sequence). Losses at the gene ends were 4 bases for V and 7 bases for J; bases not matched to a gene: 12. CTLA-4 blockade with ipilimumab, together with focal radiation, was given to patients with chemo-refractory metastatic non-small-cell lung cancer. Here the sequenced sample was peripheral blood, taken from a patient treated with radiotherapy plus ipilimumab. The TCR sequence derives from a human donor with non-small cell lung cancer who had a partial response to radiotherapy plus ipilimumab. The gene calls are TRBV30 and TRBJ2-1; 8 nucleotides agree with TRBD2. CDR3 nucleotides: TGTGCCTGGACTCGAAAGGGACTAGGTCTAAATGAGCAGTTCTTC. Translated: CAWTRKGLGLNEQFF.